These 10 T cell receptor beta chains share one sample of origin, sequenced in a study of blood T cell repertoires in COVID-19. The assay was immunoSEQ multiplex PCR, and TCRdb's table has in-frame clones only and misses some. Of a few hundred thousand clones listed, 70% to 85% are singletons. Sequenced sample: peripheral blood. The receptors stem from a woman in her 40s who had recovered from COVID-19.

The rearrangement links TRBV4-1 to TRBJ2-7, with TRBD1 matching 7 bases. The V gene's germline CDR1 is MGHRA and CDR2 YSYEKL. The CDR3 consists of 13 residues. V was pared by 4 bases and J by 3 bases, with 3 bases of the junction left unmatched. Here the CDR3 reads CASSRDRGYEQYF. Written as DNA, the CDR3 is TGCGCCAGCAGCCGGGACAGAGGCTACGAGCAGTACTTC.

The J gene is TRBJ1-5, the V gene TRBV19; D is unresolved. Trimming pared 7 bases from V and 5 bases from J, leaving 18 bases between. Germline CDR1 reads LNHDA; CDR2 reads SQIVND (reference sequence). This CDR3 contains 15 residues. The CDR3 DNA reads TGTGCCAGTATCCCCGGCGCGGGTTCCGATCAGCCCCAGCATTTT. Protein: CASIPGAGSDQPQHF. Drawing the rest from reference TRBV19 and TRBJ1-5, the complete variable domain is DGGITQSPKYLFRKEGQNVTLSCEQNLNHDAMYWYRQDPGQGLRLIYYSQIVNDFQKGDIAEGYSVSREKKESFPLTVTSAQKNPTAFYLCASIPGAGSDQPQHFGDGTRLSIL.

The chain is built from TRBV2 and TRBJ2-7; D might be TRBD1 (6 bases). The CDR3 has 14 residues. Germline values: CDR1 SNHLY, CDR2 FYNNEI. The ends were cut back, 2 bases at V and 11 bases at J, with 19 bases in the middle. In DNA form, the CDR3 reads TGTGCCAGCAGTGAACTGTCAGGGGCCAAGAATGAGTACTTC. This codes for CASSELSGAKNEYF.

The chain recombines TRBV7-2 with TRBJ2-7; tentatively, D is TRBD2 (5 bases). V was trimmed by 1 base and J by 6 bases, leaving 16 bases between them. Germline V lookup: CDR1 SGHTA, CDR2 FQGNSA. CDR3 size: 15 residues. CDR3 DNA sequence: TGTGCCAGCAGCTTAGATCGGCGGGTGGGCGTCGAGCAGTACTTC. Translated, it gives CASSLDRRVGVEQYF.

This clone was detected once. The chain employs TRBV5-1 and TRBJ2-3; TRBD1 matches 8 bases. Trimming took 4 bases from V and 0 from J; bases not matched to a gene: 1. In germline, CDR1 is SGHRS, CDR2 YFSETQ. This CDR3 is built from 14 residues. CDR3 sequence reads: CASSQGASTDTQYF. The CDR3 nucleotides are TGCGCCAGCAGCCAGGGGGCTAGCACAGATACGCAGTATTTT.

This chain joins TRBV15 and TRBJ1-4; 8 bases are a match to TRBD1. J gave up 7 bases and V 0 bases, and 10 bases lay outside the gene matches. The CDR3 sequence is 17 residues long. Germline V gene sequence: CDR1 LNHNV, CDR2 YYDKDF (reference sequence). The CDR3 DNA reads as TGTGCCACCAGCAGAGAAGGGGCAGGGGGCGGAGGTGAAAAACTGTTTTTT. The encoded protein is CATSREGAGGGGEKLFF.

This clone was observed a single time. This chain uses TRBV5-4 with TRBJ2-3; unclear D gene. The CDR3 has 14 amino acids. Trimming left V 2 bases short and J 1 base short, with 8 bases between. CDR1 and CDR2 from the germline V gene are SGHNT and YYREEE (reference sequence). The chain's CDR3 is CASSFGTRTDTQYF. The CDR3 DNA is TGTGCCAGCAGCTTCGGTACGCGCACAGATACGCAGTATTTT.

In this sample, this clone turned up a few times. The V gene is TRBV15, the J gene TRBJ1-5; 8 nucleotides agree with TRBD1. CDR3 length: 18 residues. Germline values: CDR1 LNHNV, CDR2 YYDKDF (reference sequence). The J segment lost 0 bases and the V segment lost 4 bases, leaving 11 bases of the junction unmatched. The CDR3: CATSTLQGQGFSNQPQHF. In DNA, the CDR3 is TGTGCCACCAGCACTCTCCAAGGACAGGGTTTTAGCAATCAGCCCCAGCATTTT. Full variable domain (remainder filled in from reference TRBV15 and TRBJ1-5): DAMVIQNPRYQVTQFGKPVTLSCSQTLNHNVMYWYQQKSSQAPKLLFHYYDKDFNNEADTPDNFQSRRPNTSFCFLDIRSPGLGDTAMYLCATSTLQGQGFSNQPQHFGDGTRLSIL.

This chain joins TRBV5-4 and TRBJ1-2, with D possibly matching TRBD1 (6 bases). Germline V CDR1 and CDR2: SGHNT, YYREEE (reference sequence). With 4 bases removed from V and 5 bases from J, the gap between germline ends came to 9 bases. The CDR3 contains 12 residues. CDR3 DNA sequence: TGTGCCAGCAGCACTACAGGGTATGGCTACACCTTC. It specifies CASSTTGYGYTF.

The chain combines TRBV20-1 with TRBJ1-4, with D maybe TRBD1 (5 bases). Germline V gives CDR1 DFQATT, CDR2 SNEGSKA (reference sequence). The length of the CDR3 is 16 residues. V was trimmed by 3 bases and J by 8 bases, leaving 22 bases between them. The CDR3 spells CSASDHAGTSFEKLFF. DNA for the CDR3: TGCAGTGCTAGTGACCACGCCGGGACTTCTTTCGAAAAACTGTTTTTT.